The source of this T cell receptor beta chain is a study of CD8 T cells in ankylosing spondylitis. Broader study findings: There was a TCR beta motif, made of several highly homologous variants, that appeared characteristic of ankylosing spondylitis blood.

This clonotype was seen more than once but under ten times. Its antigen is currently unknown. From the 5' RACE reads, TCRdb called clonotypes with MiXCR, one entry per CDR3 protein. The sample has 750,000 to 850,000 distinct CDR3 sequences, around 11% seen once. The sequence was obtained from a male donor with ankylosing spondylitis. Input material: blood, either unsorted or a sorted T cell fraction (not recorded which).

In DNA form, the CDR3 reads TGTGCCAGCAGCCAAGAGGGGCAACCCTACAATGAGCAGTTCTTC. Translation gives CASSQEGQPYNEQFF. J is TRBJ2-1 and V is TRBV4-2; D possibly corresponds to TRBD1 (5 bases). The CDR3 is 15 amino acids. V dropped 0 bases and J dropped 2 bases, with 8 bases sitting between them. Germline loops: CDR1 LGHNA, CDR2 YNFKEQ.